The clone carrying this T cell receptor (beta chain) has just a few counts. These data originate in a study of blood T cells in healthy people across ages. The authors ran a second PCR of about 6 to 11 cycles using a sample-barcoded 5' primer and a J-beta primer mix. One entry per CDR3 protein results from TCRdb running MiXCR on the 5' RACE reads. Of roughly 860,000 distinct CDR3 sequences in the sample, about 59% were seen once. Germline CDR1 SGDLS, CDR2 YYNGEE. This CDR3 region has 15 residues. V was pared by 0 bases and J by 4 bases, with 1 base of the junction left unmatched. The chain employs TRBV9 and TRBJ1-1; 12 positions match TRBD1. This clonotype originated in a man aged 25 to 40 in good health. Material for sequencing was blood. The CDR3 sequence: CASSVAGQGATEAFF. The DNA for the CDR3 is TGTGCCAGCAGCGTAGCGGGACAGGGGGCCACTGAAGCTTTCTTT.